The 22 T cell receptor beta chains presented below share a single source sample, sequenced in a study of beta chain features in type 1 diabetes. Expressed TCRB transcripts were sequenced because the entire RNA isolate underwent reverse transcription. TCRdb's table, derived via immunoSEQ multiplex PCR, lists solely in-frame clones and lacks some. The sample shows about 15,000 clones, approximately 40% of them seen only once. The sample was stem cell memory CD4+ T cells from blood. These receptors all stem from a woman aged 40 to 50 in good health.

The CDR3 loop is CASSPPGTEAFF. The CDR3 DNA sequence: TGTGCCAGCAGCCCCCCGGGTACTGAAGCTTTCTTT. The chain uses TRBV6-1 and TRBJ1-1; no clear D gene. CDR3 size: 12 residues. V was clipped by 6 bases and J by 5 bases, with 10 bases between them. Germline V gene sequence: CDR1 MNHNS, CDR2 SASEGT.

The chain uses TRBV10-2 and TRBJ2-7, with TRBD2 identical over 8 bases. Germline V gene lookup returns CDR1 WSHSY and CDR2 SAAADI. This CDR3 is built from 12 residues. Germline trimming cut 9 bases from V and 3 bases from J; bases unmatched to any gene: 4. CDR3 protein: CASQRGNYEQYF. The CDR3 nucleotides are TGCGCCAGTCAGCGGGGGAACTACGAGCAGTACTTC.

This clone was seen only a few times. An end of the junction does not agree with germline; a read error may underlie this. The gene calls are TRBV29-1 and TRBJ1-2; D is unresolved. The CDR3 length is 9 residues. Germline assignment: CDR1 SQVTM and CDR2 ANQGSEA. The CDR3 nucleotides read TGCAGCGTCCTAGGCCAGCACATCTTC. Translation gives CSVLGQHIF.

There are a few counts of this clone. V usage is TRBV6-5 and J usage is TRBJ1-5; the D is unclear. Germline V lookup: CDR1 MNHEY, CDR2 SVGAGI. The V and J ends lost 0 bases and 6 bases respectively, with 6 bases between them. The CDR3 loop spans 13 amino acids. CDR3 DNA: TGTGCCAGCAGTTACTCGTTCGGTCAGCCCCAGCATTTT. Translation: CASSYSFGQPQHF.

The V and J genes are TRBV6-6 and TRBJ2-7; D call uncertain. The germline V and J ends were trimmed by 2 bases and 4 bases, with 3 bases remaining between them. In germline, CDR1 is MNHNY, CDR2 SVGAGI (reference sequence). There are 11 residues in the CDR3. Here the CDR3 reads CASSYRYEQYF. CDR3 nucleotide sequence: TGTGCCAGCAGTTACCGTTACGAGCAGTACTTC.

This clone was picked up a small number of times. The V gene is TRBV7-2, the J gene TRBJ2-5; tentative D call: TRBD2 (6 bases). With 5 bases removed from V and 1 base from J, the gap between germline ends came to 11 bases. The CDR3 has 14 residues. The germline V gene encodes CDR1 SGHTA and CDR2 FQGNSA. The DNA of the CDR3 is TGTGCCAGCAGCCGGGACTCACTCCAAGAGACCCAGTACTTC. Translated, it gives CASSRDSLQETQYF.

The V call is TRBV7-6, the J call TRBJ2-7; D is perhaps TRBD1 (6 bases). The germline V gene has CDR1 SGHVS and CDR2 FNYEAQ. Trimming shortened V by 0 bases and J by 4 bases, and 13 bases separated the two germline ends. The CDR3 runs 15 residues. For the CDR3, the DNA is TGTGCCAGCAGCTTAGCGACAGGCGCCGCATACGAGCAGTACTTC. Protein: CASSLATGAAYEQYF.

The rearrangement uses TRBV6-5 and TRBJ2-2, with a weak D call TRBD2 (5 bases). This CDR3 has 15 residues. Per germline, CDR1 MNHEY and CDR2 SVGAGI. V dropped 6 bases and J dropped 5 bases, with 16 bases sitting between them. The CDR3 DNA reads as TGTGCCAGCAGGCGATCAAACTGGAGGACCGGGGAGCTGTTTTTT. This codes for CASRRSNWRTGELFF.

This clone was found a few times. This sequence joins TRBV7-2 and TRBJ2-3, with D possibly being TRBD2 (6 bases). This CDR3 spans 14 amino acids. Trimming pared 3 bases from V and 2 bases from J, leaving 9 bases between. Germline V gene lookup returns CDR1 SGHTA and CDR2 FQGNSA. CDR3 sequence: CASSFWRDTDTQYF. In DNA form, the CDR3 reads TGTGCCAGCAGCTTCTGGCGGGACACAGATACGCAGTATTTT. The variable domain in full, completed from reference TRBV7-2 and TRBJ2-3, reads GAGVSQSPSNKVTEKGKDVELRCDPISGHTALYWYRQSLGQGLEFLIYFQGNSAPDKSGLPSDRFSAERTGGSVSTLTIQRTQQEDSAVYLCASSFWRDTDTQYFGPGTRLTVL.

The chain uses TRBV19 and TRBJ2-5, with TRBD1 identical over 7 bases. J was trimmed by 7 bases and V by 2 bases; bases with no gene match: 10. CDR1 is LNHDA and CDR2 is SQIVND in the germline V gene (reference sequence). There are 15 residues in the CDR3. DNA of the CDR3: TGTGCCAGTAGTATATCTTCGACAGGGATGGGGACCCAGTACTTC. Translation: CASSISSTGMGTQYF.

V and J are TRBV7-6 and TRBJ1-1, with 7 bases aligning to TRBD1. This CDR3 has 12 residues. With 2 bases clipped from V and 7 bases from J, the junction kept 1 base outside the gene matches. The germline V gene encodes CDR1 SGHVS and CDR2 FNYEAQ. The CDR3 DNA is TGTGCCAGCAGCTTACAGGGGGTTGAAGCTTTCTTT. It encodes CASSLQGVEAFF.

V gene TRBV6-1 combines with J gene TRBJ2-1; 9 positions match TRBD2. CDR3 length: 15 residues. The V gene's germline CDR1 is MNHNS and CDR2 SASEGT. Unmatched junction bases numbered 13, after V lost 6 bases and J lost 10 bases. The CDR3 bases are TGTGCCAGCAGGGCCGGCGGGGGGGGCCCGGTAGAGCAGTTCTTC. This encodes CASRAGGGGPVEQFF.

The V gene is TRBV19, the J gene TRBJ1-5; D remains unclear. Trimming stripped 0 bases from V and 0 bases from J, with 9 bases between. The CDR3 consists of 16 residues. Germline CDR1 LNHDA, CDR2 SQIVND (reference sequence). The CDR3: CASSIEVQISNQPQHF. CDR3 coding DNA: TGTGCCAGTAGTATAGAGGTACAGATTAGCAATCAGCCCCAGCATTTT.

The chain is built from TRBV5-1 and TRBJ1-6; D is possibly TRBD1 (6 bases). The length of the CDR3 is 15 residues. V lost 2 bases and J 9 bases, leaving 15 bases between the germline ends. In germline, CDR1 is SGHRS, CDR2 YFSETQ. The CDR3 loop reads CASSFVGQSSSPLHF. In DNA, the CDR3 is TGCGCCAGCAGCTTTGTCGGACAGTCTAGTTCACCCCTCCACTTT.

This clone was seen a handful of times. The J gene is TRBJ1-6, the V gene TRBV15, with 8 bases lining up with TRBD1. V gave up 1 base and J gave up 5 bases; unmatched junction bases: 1. The length of the CDR3 is 15 residues. Germline V CDR1 and CDR2: LNHNV, YYDKDF (reference sequence). The DNA of the CDR3 is TGTGCCACCAGCAGAGTACAGGGGGATAATTCACCCCTCCACTTT. It translates to CATSRVQGDNSPLHF. The entire variable domain, with the rest obtained from reference TRBV15 and TRBJ1-6, is as follows: DAMVIQNPRYQVTQFGKPVTLSCSQTLNHNVMYWYQQKSSQAPKLLFHYYDKDFNNEADTPDNFQSRRPNTSFCFLDIRSPGLGDTAMYLCATSRVQGDNSPLHFGNGTRLTVT.

The chain recombines TRBV7-9 with TRBJ2-1, with a tentative D call TRBD1 (5 bases). The V end lost 4 bases, the J end lost 0 bases, and 22 bases lay between the germline ends. This CDR3 region has 19 residues. CDR1 and CDR2 from the germline V gene are SEHNR and FQNEAQ (reference sequence). The CDR3 coding sequence is TGTGCCAGCAGCTATCCGTGGATAGGGGCTTCGAGCTCCTACAATGAGCAGTTCTTC. It encodes CASSYPWIGASSSYNEQFF.

This clone was picked up a small number of times. This chain's CDR3 is CASSLGQDQETQYF. The CDR3 region has the DNA TGCGCCAGCAGCTTGGGACAGGACCAAGAGACCCAGTACTTC. The gene calls are TRBV5-1 and TRBJ2-5, with a possible D match to TRBD1 (6 bases). Trimming took off 0 bases at V and 0 bases at J, with 6 bases between the two ends. The CDR3 sequence is 14 residues long. CDR1 SGHRS and CDR2 YFSETQ come from the germline V gene.

In nucleotides, the CDR3 is TGTGCCAGCAGCTCGCCGGACAGGGGACAAAATTCACCCCTCCACTTT. Protein: CASSSPDRGQNSPLHF. The chain links TRBV5-4 to TRBJ1-6; TRBD1 aligns across 9 bases. From germline, CDR1 is SGHNT and CDR2 YYREEE (reference sequence). With V trimmed by 3 bases and J by 7 bases, 8 bases remained unmatched. The CDR3 runs to 16 residues. Supplemented by reference TRBV5-4 and TRBJ1-6, the full variable domain reads ETGVTQSPTHLIKTRGQQVTLRCSSQSGHNTVSWYQQALGQGPQFIFQYYREEENGRGNFPPRFSGLQFPNYSSELNVNALELDDSALYLCASSSPDRGQNSPLHFGNGTRLTVT.

This chain joins TRBV18 and TRBJ2-3; 7 nucleotides match TRBD2. The germline gives CDR1 KGHSH, CDR2 LQKENI. The CDR3 loop spans 16 amino acids. V lost 3 bases, J lost 5 bases, and 11 bases stayed unmatched. CDR3 in DNA: TGTGCCAGCTCACCGCGGGAGAGCAGGGATCGAGATACGCAGTATTTT. This translates into CASSPRESRDRDTQYF.

V and J are TRBV9 and TRBJ2-1, with 8 bases that match TRBD2. Unmatched junction bases numbered 11, after V lost 0 bases and J lost 0 bases. The CDR3 is made up of 19 amino acids. Germline V gives CDR1 SGDLS, CDR2 YYNGEE. Written as DNA, the CDR3 is TGTGCCAGCAGCGTAGCCCCTGCGGGGGGATCTGGCTCCTACAATGAGCAGTTCTTC. This translates into CASSVAPAGGSGSYNEQFF.

The genes are TRBV2 and TRBJ2-7, with 12 bases lining up with TRBD1. The J segment lost 4 bases and the V segment lost 11 bases, leaving 9 bases of the junction unmatched. CDR3 length: 14 amino acids. The germline V gene has CDR1 SNHLY and CDR2 FYNNEI. CDR3 nucleotides: TGTGCCGGCGCTGGGACAGGGGGCAGATACGAGCAGTACTTC. Residues: CAGAGTGGRYEQYF. The variable domain in full, with the rest retrieved from reference TRBV2 and TRBJ2-7, is EPEVTQTPSHQVTQMGQEVILRCVPISNHLYFYWYRQILGQKVEFLVSFYNNEISEKSEIFDDQFSVERPDGSNFTLKIRSTKLEDSAMYFCAGAGTGGRYEQYFGPGTRLTVT.

This CDR3 is CASSLGASGGTDTQYF. In DNA, the CDR3 is TGTGCCAGCAGCTTAGGGGCTAGCGGGGGGACAGATACGCAGTATTTT. The chain uses TRBV7-6 and TRBJ2-3, with 11 bases identical to TRBD2. The CDR3 has 16 amino acids. J lost 3 bases, V lost 1 base, and 3 bases had no gene match. Germline V gene lookup returns CDR1 SGHVS and CDR2 FNYEAQ.